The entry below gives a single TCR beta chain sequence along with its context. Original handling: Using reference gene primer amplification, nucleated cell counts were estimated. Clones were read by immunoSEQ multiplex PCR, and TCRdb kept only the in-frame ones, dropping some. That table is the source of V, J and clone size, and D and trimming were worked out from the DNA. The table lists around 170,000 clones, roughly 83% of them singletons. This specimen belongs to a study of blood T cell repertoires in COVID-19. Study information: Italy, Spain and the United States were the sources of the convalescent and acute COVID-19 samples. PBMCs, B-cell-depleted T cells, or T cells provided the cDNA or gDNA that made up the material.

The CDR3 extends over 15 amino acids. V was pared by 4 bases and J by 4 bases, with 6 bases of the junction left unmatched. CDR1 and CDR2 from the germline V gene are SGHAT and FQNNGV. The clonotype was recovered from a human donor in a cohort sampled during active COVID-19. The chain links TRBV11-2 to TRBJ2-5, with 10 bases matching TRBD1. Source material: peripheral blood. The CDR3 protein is CASSSDRGRRETQYF. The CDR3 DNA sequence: TGTGCCAGCAGCTCCGACAGGGGGCGCCGAGAGACCCAGTACTTC.